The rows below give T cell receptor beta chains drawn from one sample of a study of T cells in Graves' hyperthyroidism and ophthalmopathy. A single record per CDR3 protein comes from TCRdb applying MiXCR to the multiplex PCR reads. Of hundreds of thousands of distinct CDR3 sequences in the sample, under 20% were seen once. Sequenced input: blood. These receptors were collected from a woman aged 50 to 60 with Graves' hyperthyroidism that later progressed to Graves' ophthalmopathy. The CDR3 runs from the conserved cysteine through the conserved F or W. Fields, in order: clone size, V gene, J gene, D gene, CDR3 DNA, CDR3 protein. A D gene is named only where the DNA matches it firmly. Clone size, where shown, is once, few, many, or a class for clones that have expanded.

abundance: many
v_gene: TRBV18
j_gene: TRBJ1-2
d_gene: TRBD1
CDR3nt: TGTGCCAGCTCACCTCTTCAAGGACAGGCTTATTCCTATGGCTACACCTTC
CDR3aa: CASSPLQGQAYSYGYTF

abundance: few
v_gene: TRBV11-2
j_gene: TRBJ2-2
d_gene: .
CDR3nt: TGTGCCAGCAGCGCGGACGGCCCCCCGAACACCGGGGAGCTGTTTTTT
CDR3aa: CASSADGPPNTGELFF

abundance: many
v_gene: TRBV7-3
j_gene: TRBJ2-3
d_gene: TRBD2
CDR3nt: TGTGCCAGCAGCGCGACTAGCGCCACAGATACGCAGTATTTT
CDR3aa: CASSATSATDTQYF

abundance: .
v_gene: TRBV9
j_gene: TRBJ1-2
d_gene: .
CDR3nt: TGTGCCAGCAGCGTAGGGGACGGAAACTATGGCTACACCTTC
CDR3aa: CASSVGDGNYGYTF

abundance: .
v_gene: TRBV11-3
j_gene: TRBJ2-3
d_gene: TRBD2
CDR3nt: TGTGCCAGCAGCTTAAATGCGGGGGGGTCCGCAGATACGCAGTATTTT
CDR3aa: CASSLNAGGSADTQYF

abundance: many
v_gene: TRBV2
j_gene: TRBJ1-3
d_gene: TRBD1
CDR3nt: TGTGCCAGCATGACAGGGTATGCTGCTGGAAACACCATATATTTT
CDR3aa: CASMTGYAAGNTIYF

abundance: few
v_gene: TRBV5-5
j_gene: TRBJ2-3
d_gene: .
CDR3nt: TGTGCCAGCAGCTTGCGACGGCAAGATACGCAGTATTTT
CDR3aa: CASSLRRQDTQYF

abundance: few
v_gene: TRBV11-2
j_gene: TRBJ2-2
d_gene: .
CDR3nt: TGTGCCAGCAGCTTAGAGTGGGGAGTCGGCCCCACCGGGGAGCTGTTTTTT
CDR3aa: CASSLEWGVGPTGELFF

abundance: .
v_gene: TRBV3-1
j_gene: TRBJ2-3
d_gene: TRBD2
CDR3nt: TGTGCCAGCAGCCAGAGTCTAGCGGGGATGGATACGCAGTATTTT
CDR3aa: CASSQSLAGMDTQYF

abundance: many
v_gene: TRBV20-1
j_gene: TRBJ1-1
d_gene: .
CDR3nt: TGCAGCGCAACGAGGGGGGGCACTGAAGCTTTCTTT
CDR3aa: CSATRGGTEAFF

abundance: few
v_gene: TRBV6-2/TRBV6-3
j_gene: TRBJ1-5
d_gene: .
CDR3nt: TGTGCCAGCAATAAACTAGGGCTGAATCAGCCCCAGCATTTT
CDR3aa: CASNKLGLNQPQHF

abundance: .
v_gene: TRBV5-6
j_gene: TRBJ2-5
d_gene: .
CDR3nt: TGTGCCAGCAGCTCTGGCCAACACCAAGAGACCCAGTACTTC
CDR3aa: CASSSGQHQETQYF

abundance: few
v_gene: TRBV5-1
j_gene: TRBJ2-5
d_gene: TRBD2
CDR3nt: TGCGCCAGCAGGATTAGCGGGGGAGAGACCCAGTACTTC
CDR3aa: CASRISGGETQYF

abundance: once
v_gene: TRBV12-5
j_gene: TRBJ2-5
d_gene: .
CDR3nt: TGTGCTAGTGGTTTGGGGCTTTTGGAGACCCAGTACTTC
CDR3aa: CASGLGLLETQYF

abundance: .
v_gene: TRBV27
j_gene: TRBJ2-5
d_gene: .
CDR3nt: TGTGCCAGCAGAGGAGGGGCCGGGGAGACCCAGTACTTC
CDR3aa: CASRGGAGETQYF

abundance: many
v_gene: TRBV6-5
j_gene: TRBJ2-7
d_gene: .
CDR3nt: TGTGCCAGCAGTTACTCCCGTAACAGGGTTTCCTACGAGCAGTACTTC
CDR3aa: CASSYSRNRVSYEQYF

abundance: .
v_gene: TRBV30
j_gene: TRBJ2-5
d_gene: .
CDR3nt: TGTGCCTGGAGTCCGATGACAGTCCTACAAGAGACCCAGTACTTC
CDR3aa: CAWSPMTVLQETQYF

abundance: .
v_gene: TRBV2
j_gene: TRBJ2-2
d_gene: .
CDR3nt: TGTGCCAGCAGTGAGGGTCACACCGGGGAGCTGTTTTTT
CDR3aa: CASSEGHTGELFF